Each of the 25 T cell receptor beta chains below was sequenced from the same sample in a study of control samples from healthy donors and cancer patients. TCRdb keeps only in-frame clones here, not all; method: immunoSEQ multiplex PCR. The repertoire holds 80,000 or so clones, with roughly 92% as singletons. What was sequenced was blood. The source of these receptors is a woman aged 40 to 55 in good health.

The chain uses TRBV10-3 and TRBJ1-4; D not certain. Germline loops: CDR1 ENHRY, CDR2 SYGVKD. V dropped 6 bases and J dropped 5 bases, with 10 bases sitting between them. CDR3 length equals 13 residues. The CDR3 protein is CAISSGANEKLFF. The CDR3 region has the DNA TGTGCCATCAGCTCGGGTGCGAATGAAAAACTGTTTTTT.

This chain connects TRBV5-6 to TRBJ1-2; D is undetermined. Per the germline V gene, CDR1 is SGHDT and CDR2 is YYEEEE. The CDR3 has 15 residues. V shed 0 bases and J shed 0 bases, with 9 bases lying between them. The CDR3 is CASSLVPGTNYGYTF. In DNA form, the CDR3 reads TGTGCCAGCAGCTTGGTTCCAGGAACTAACTATGGCTACACCTTC.

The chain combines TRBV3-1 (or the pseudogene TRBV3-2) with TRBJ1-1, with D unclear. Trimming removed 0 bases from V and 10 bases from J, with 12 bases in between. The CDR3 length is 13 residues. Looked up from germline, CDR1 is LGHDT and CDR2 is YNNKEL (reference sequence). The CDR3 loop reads CASSQDMEGGAFF. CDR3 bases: TGTGCCAGCAGCCAAGATATGGAGGGCGGAGCTTTCTTT.

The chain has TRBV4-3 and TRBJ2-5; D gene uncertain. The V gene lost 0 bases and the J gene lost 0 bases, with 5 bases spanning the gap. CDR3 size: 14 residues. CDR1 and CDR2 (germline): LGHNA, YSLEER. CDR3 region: CASSQDLYQETQYF. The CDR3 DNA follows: TGCGCCAGCAGCCAAGATTTGTACCAAGAGACCCAGTACTTC.

Here the CDR3 reads CASSQDLSGRGIGGELFF. The CDR3 coding sequence is TGTGCCAGCAGCCAAGATTTAAGCGGGAGAGGCATCGGCGGGGAGCTGTTTTTT. This chain connects TRBV4-2 to TRBJ2-2; 8 positions match TRBD2. The CDR3 extends over 18 amino acids. CDR1 is LGHNA and CDR2 is YNFKEQ in the germline V gene. The trim removed 0 bases at V and 7 bases at J, leaving 13 bases unmatched.

CDR3 sequence (DNA): TGTGCCAGCAGTTATGTAGAGAACACTGAAGCTTTCTTT. It codes for CASSYVENTEAFF. The V call is TRBV6-2 or TRBV6-3, the J call TRBJ1-1; no definite D call. Per germline, CDR1 MNHEY and CDR2 SVGEGT. V was trimmed by 3 bases and J by 1 base, leaving 6 bases between them. CDR3 length: 13 amino acids.

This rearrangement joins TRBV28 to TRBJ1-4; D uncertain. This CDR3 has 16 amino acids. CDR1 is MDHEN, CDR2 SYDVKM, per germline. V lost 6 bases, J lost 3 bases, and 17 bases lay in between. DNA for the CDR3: TGTGCCAGCAGGCTCTGGTCAGATTTAGCTAATGAAAAACTGTTTTTT. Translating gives CASRLWSDLANEKLFF.

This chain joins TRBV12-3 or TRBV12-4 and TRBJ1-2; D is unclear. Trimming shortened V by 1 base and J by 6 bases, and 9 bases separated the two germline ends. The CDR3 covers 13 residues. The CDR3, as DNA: TGTGCCAGCAGTTTAGGAGGTTTTAATGGCTACACCTTC. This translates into CASSLGGFNGYTF.

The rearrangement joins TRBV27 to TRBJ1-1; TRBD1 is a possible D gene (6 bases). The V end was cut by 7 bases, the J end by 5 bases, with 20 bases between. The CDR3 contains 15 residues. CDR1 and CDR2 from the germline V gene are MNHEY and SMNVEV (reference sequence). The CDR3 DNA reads TGTGCCAGCAACTCGGGATCGGGGGCGTTGACTGAAGCTTTCTTT. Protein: CASNSGSGALTEAFF.

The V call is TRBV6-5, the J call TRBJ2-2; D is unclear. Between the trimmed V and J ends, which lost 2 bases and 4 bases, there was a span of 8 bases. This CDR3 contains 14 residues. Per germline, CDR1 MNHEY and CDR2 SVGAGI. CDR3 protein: CASSYSMTTGELFF. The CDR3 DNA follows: TGTGCCAGCAGTTACAGTATGACCACCGGGGAGCTGTTTTTT.

In DNA form, the CDR3 reads TGTGCCAGCAGTTCCCCCGCGGTAGAGACTGAAGCTTTCTTT. Its protein is CASSSPAVETEAFF. The chain has TRBV7-9 and TRBJ1-1; D call uncertain. CDR1 SEHNR and CDR2 FQNEAQ come from the germline V gene (reference sequence). This CDR3 comprises 14 residues. Trimming removed 6 bases at V and 5 bases at J, with 16 bases between.

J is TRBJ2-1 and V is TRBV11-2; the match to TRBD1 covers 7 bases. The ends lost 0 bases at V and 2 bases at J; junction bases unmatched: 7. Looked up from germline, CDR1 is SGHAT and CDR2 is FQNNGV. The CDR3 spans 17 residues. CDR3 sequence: CASSLESRDRPYNEQFF. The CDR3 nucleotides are TGTGCCAGCAGCTTAGAATCCCGGGACAGACCCTACAATGAGCAGTTCTTC.

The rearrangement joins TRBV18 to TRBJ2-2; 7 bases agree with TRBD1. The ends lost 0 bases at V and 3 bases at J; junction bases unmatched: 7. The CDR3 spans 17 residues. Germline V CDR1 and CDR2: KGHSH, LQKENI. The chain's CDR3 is CASSPPVRTGDTGELFF. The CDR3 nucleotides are TGTGCCAGCTCACCACCCGTTAGAACAGGGGACACCGGGGAGCTGTTTTTT.

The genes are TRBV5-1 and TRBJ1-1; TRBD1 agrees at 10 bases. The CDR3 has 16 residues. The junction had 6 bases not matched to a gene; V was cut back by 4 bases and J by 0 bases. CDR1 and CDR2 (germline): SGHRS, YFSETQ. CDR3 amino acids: CASSDPGQGLNTEAFF. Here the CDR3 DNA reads TGCGCCAGCAGCGATCCGGGACAGGGGTTGAACACTGAAGCTTTCTTT.

DNA of the CDR3: TGTGCTAGTGGTTTGCCAAGGACAGTGAGCTCTGGAAACACCATATATTTT. Its protein product is CASGLPRTVSSGNTIYF. The chain uses TRBV12-5 and TRBJ1-3; D perhaps matches TRBD1 (6 bases). CDR1 is LGHNT, CDR2 FRNRAP, per germline. Deletions cut 2 bases from V and 0 bases from J, with 14 bases between. The CDR3 totals 17 residues.

The CDR3 sequence: CASSPGTDVYEQYF. For the CDR3, the DNA is TGTGCCAGCAGCCCCGGGACAGACGTCTACGAGCAGTACTTC. The chain uses TRBV27 and TRBJ2-7; 7 nucleotides match TRBD1. The CDR3 sequence is 14 residues long. V lost 6 bases to trimming and J lost 3 bases; unmatched junction nucleotides: 8. Germline V gives CDR1 MNHEY, CDR2 SMNVEV (reference sequence).

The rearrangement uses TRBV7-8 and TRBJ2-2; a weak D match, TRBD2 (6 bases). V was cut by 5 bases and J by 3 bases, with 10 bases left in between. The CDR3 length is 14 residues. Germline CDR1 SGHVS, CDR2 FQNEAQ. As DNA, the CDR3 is TGTGCCAGCAGCCCTCCGGGAGACACCGGGGAGCTGTTTTTT. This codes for CASSPPGDTGELFF.

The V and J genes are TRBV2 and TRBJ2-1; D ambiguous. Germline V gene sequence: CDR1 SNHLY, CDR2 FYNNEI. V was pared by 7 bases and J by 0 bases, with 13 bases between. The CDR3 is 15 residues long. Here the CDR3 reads CASKNFPSSYNEQFF. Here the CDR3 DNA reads TGTGCCAGCAAAAACTTCCCAAGCTCCTACAATGAGCAGTTCTTC.

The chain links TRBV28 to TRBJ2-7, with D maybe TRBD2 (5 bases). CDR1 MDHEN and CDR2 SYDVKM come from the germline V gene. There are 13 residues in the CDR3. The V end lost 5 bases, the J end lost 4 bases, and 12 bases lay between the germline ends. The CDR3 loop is CASSAPGIYEQYF. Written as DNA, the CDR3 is TGTGCCAGCAGTGCCCCGGGGATATACGAGCAGTACTTC.

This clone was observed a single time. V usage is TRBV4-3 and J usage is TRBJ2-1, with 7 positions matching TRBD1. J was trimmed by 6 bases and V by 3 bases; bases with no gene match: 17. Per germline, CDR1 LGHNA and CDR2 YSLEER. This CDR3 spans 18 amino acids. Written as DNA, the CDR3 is TGCGCCAGCAGCCAGGTAAATACAGGGGCCGCTTTTTCCAATGAGCAGTTCTTC. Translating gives CASSQVNTGAAFSNEQFF.

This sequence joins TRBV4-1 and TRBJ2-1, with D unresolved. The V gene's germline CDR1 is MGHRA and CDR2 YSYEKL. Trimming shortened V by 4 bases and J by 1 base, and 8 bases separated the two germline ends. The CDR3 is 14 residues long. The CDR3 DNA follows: TGCGCCAGCAGCCCGGGCCAGTCCTACAATGAGCAGTTCTTC. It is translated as CASSPGQSYNEQFF.

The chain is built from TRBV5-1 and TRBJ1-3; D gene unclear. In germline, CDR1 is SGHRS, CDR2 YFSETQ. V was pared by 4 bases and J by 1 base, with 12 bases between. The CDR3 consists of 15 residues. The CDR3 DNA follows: TGCGCCAGCAGCCCCGGGTCGGGGTCTGGAAACACCATATATTTT. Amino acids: CASSPGSGSGNTIYF.

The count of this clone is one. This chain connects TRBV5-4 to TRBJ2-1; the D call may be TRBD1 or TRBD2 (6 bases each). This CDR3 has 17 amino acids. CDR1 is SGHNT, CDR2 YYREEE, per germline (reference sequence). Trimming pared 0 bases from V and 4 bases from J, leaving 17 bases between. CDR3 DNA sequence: TGTGCCAGCAGCTTGGCGGCGGGACAAGGTCTATACAATGAGCAGTTCTTC. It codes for CASSLAAGQGLYNEQFF.

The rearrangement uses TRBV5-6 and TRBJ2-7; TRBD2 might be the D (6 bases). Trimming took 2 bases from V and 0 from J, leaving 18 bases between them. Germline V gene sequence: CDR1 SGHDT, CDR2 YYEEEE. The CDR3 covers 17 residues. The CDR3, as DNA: TGTGCCAGCAGCTTTCCCGGAACGGGAGTACTCTCCTACGAGCAGTACTTC. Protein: CASSFPGTGVLSYEQYF.

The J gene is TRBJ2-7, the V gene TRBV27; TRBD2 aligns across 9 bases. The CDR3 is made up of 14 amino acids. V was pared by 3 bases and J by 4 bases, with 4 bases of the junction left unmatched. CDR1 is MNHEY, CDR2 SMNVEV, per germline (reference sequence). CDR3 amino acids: CASSLASGDYEQYF. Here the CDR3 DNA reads TGTGCCAGCAGTTTGGCTAGCGGGGATTACGAGCAGTACTTC.